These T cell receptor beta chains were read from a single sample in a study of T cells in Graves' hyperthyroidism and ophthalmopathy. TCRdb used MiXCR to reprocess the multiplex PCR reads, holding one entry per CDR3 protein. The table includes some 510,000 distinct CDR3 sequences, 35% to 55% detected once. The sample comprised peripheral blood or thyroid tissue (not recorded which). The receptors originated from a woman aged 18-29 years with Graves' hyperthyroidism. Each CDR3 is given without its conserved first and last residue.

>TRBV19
ASSLGAFNTEAF
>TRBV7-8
ASSLPGQFYEQY
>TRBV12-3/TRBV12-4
ASSASRGSLH
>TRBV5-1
ASSLEEGWETQY
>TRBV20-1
SAPPGRLDGYT
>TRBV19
ASSPGGVTGELF
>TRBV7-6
ASSATGSEQY
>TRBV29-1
SVGGGGREAGYGYT
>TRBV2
AISVAGYEPQH
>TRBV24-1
ATTQGTSEKLF
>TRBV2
ASSPQTGFDEKLF
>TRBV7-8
ASSLEAGTYGYT
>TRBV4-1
ASSQELDHTEAF
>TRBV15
ATSRDVSSGANVLT
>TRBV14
ASSRGQGARANVLT
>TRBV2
ASSWGTETAYNSPLH
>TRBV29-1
SVEKDRGETQY
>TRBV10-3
AITEGAGTEAF
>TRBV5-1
ASSFQGYETQY
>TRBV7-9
ASSSQLGGSNQHQH
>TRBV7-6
ASSLEASNPYEQY
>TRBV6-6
AISYSAAWGETQY
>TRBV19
ASTMTGRTGELS
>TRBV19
ASSTGKYEQY
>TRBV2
ASIQEIGYNQPQH
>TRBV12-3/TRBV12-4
ASSQTGKQY
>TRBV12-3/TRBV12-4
ASGGWGELF
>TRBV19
VSSIASNQPQH
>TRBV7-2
ASSFNPGRISYEQY
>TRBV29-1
SVVSENTEAF
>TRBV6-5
AISYSSVGETQY
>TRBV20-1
SARGGYITSYEQY
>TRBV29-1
SGGTGGPPGGYT
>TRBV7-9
ASSSIRGGTLEQY
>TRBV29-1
SVGGAEETQY
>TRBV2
ASRTGGAGYEQY
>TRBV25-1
AGRNSYNEQF